This passage covers 3 T cell receptor beta chains from one sample sequenced in a study of cytomegalovirus exposure and HLA in healthy donors. The study ran its PCR with 60 Vbeta and 13 Jbeta primers. TCRdb keeps only in-frame clones here, not all; method: immunoSEQ multiplex PCR. The repertoire includes some 190,000 clones, more than 80% of them detected once, and 2.4% sits in the top ten. Specimen: PBMCs. The receptors shown here come from a male donor in good health and CMV-seronegative.

The rearrangement joins TRBV5-1 to TRBJ2-7; the match to TRBD1 covers 7 bases. The CDR3 loop spans 12 amino acids. J was trimmed by 6 bases and V by 2 bases; bases with no gene match: 2. Looked up from germline, CDR1 is SGHRS and CDR2 is YFSETQ. The CDR3 coding sequence is TGCGCCAGCAGCTTCAACAGGGGCGAGCAGTACTTC. Translated: CASSFNRGEQYF.

The rearrangement links TRBV5-4 to TRBJ1-2, with 7 nucleotides matching TRBD1. Germline CDR1 SGHNT, CDR2 YYREEE (reference sequence). The CDR3 sequence is 16 residues long. V lost 2 bases and J lost 4; bases outside the gene matches: 11. This chain's CDR3 is CASSFFIWDSGYGYTF. In DNA, the CDR3 is TGTGCCAGCAGCTTTTTCATTTGGGACAGTGGCTATGGCTACACCTTC.

CDR3: CASSGGQNSNSPLHF. CDR3 DNA: TGCGCCAGCAGCGGGGGACAGAACTCTAATTCACCCCTCCACTTT. The V call is TRBV5-1, the J call TRBJ1-6, with 7 positions matching TRBD1. The CDR3 loop spans 15 amino acids. V was pared by 4 bases and J by 6 bases, with 7 bases of the junction left unmatched. CDR1 is SGHRS and CDR2 is YFSETQ in the germline V gene.